This TCR beta chain was recovered during a study of CXCR3-negative and CXCR3-positive naive CD8 T cells (dated by TCRdb to about 2019). About the study as a whole: Approximately 140 million TRB reads were obtained in total, roughly 1.5 +/- 0.3 million reads per library. The diversity and physicochemical repertoire analyses included roughly ten donors pooled from two independent experiments. Naive subsets from five or six donors and memory cells from 3 donors were included in the TRBV-TRBJ cluster analysis.

As for this clonotype: Its cognate antigen has yet to be identified.

For every CD8+ T cell subset, 250,000 to 300,000 cells were flow-sorted straight into RLT lysis buffer, and each subset was sorted in triplicate. Naive CD8+ T cells were defined stringently as CD45RO-CCR7+CD27+CD95- to exclude memory contaminants. Using standard density gradient centrifugation, peripheral blood mononuclear cells were isolated from buffy coats. Naive CXCR3-negative and CXCR3-positive CD8+ T cells were flow-sorted on a FACSAria III. Total RNA was extracted from sorted cells with an RNeasy Mini Kit. The sequencer was a NextSeq 550. The Human TCR Profiling Kit (MiLaboratory) was used to make UMI-labeled 5' RACE TRB cDNA libraries. cDNA synthesis used the entire amount of extracted RNA, and PCR amplification then used the entire amount of cDNA produced. Libraries were prepared in parallel with an identical number of PCR cycles. The study's processing was this. With a minimum of two reads required per UMI, MIGEC and MiXCR pulled out about 50,000 +/- 10,000 unique UMI-labeled TRB cDNA molecules from each library. On average, approximately 40,000 +/- 10,000 functional in-frame TRB CDR3 nucleotide clonotypes lacking stop codons were found per library. After downsampling to 5000 UMI-labeled TRB molecules per sample, diversity metrics such as normalized Shannon-Wiener and Chao1 were calculated in VDJtools. For the central five CDR3 residues, VDJtools calculated physicochemical properties weighted by clonotype size, namely interaction energy, strength, volume and Kidera factor 4. One entry per CDR3 protein sequence results from the TCRdb reprocessing of the reads, with DNA left out. TCRdb, not the authors, supplied the V and J calls. The sample table on file contains nearly 90,000 distinct CDR3 sequences. Jointly, the top ten make up nearly 0.85% of the sample.

CDR1 DFQATT and CDR2 SNEGSKA are derived from the germline V gene (reference sequence). Measured from the cysteine to the phenylalanine, the CDR3 is 17 residues long. The DNA is not on file. The investigation overall reported the following: Both naive subsets had comparably high repertoire diversity, while memory CD8+ T cells had much lower repertoire diversity. Because CXCR3 expression was partially decreased after cryopreservation, freshly isolated PBMCs were used for most assays. TRB CDR3s from CXCR3-positive naive cells showed higher hydrophobicity (lower Kidera factor 4), lower energy, and higher strength and volume indices than CXCR3-negative naive cells. Because surface CD5, which is linked to self-reactivity in mice, was comparable between the naive subsets, TCR interaction strength was also inferred from the physicochemical properties of TRB CDR3s. TRBV-TRBJ usage was similar between naive CXCR3-negative and CXCR3-positive cells from the same donor, while memory cells showed distinct patterns.

The chain joins TRBV20-1 to TRBJ2-2; TCRdb picks TRBD1, but there is no DNA to check that call. Sequencing used naive CXCR3+ CD8+ T cells from blood. The sample's cell subset or site label is to be understood as: CD45RO-CCR7+CD27+CD95- naive CD8+ T cells expressing CXCR3 (TNR3+). This TCR derives from a human donor in good health. Some clones in this sample may be carry-over from other donors' samples. The CDR3 in this case is CSASRGSRESNTGEPFF.